Below are 27 T cell receptor beta chains sequenced from a single sample in a study of blood T cell repertoires in COVID-19. The data were produced by immunoSEQ multiplex PCR, yet TCRdb's version contains in-frame clones alone and is incomplete. This table holds around 370,000 clones, about 93% found once. Sample: peripheral blood. The source of these receptors is a woman aged 18-29 years who had recovered from COVID-19.

DNA for the CDR3: TGTGCCAGCAGTTCTGGGGCCAATCAGCCCCAGCATTTT. As protein: CASSSGANQPQHF. The chain recombines TRBV6-5 with TRBJ1-5; tentatively, D is TRBD1 (5 bases). The CDR3 covers 13 residues. Between the trimmed V and J ends, which lost 4 bases and 3 bases, there was a span of 7 bases. Looked up from germline, CDR1 is MNHEY and CDR2 is SVGAGI.

The genes are TRBV18 and TRBJ2-7; D may be TRBD1 (5 bases). CDR1 is KGHSH, CDR2 LQKENI, per germline. The germline V and J ends were trimmed by 4 bases and 4 bases, with 8 bases remaining between them. There are 12 residues in the CDR3. The DNA of the CDR3 is TGTGCCAGCTCACTGCAGGGATACGAGCAGTACGTC. Its translation: CASSLQGYEQYV.

The chain employs TRBV7-9 and TRBJ2-1; 12 positions agree with TRBD2. Germline CDR1 is SEHNR and CDR2 is FQNEAQ (reference sequence). The CDR3 contains 16 residues. Trimming removed 3 bases from V and 5 bases from J; junction bases left unmatched: 5. The CDR3 DNA reads TGTGCCAGCAGCTTTACGACTAGCGGGAGAAACAATGAGCAGTTCTTC. It codes for CASSFTTSGRNNEQFF.

The CDR3 loop is CATSRDIFPDTQYF. In nucleotides, the CDR3 is TGTGCCACCAGCAGAGATATCTTCCCAGATACGCAGTATTTT. V is TRBV15 and J is TRBJ2-3; D not resolved. Germline CDR1 is LNHNV and CDR2 is YYDKDF (reference sequence). This CDR3 comprises 14 residues. Trimming took 0 bases from V and 4 from J, leaving 8 bases between them. Variable domain in full (rest from reference TRBV15 and TRBJ2-3): DAMVIQNPRYQVTQFGKPVTLSCSQTLNHNVMYWYQQKSSQAPKLLFHYYDKDFNNEADTPDNFQSRRPNTSFCFLDIRSPGLGDTAMYLCATSRDIFPDTQYFGPGTRLTVL.

This chain links TRBV28 with TRBJ2-3, with TRBD2 matching 7 bases. Germline CDR1 MDHEN, CDR2 SYDVKM. V was clipped by 6 bases and J by 5 bases; unmatched bases: 5. This CDR3 has 13 amino acids. CDR3 in DNA: TGTGCCAGCAGGACTTGGGGGGGAGATACGCAGTATTTT. Protein: CASRTWGGDTQYF.

The chain combines TRBV30 with TRBJ1-1; D might be TRBD1 (5 bases). V gave up 4 bases and J gave up 1 base, with 13 bases separating them. Germline CDR1 GTSNPN, CDR2 SVGIG (reference sequence). The length of the CDR3 is 14 residues. The CDR3 region has the DNA TGTGCCTGGACCCAGGGAGGGGCGAACACTGAAGCTTTCTTT. Encoded protein: CAWTQGGANTEAFF.

The chain is built from TRBV21-1 and TRBJ2-7; TRBD2 is the table's D call, not checked against the DNA. TRBV21-1 is recorded as a pseudogene. The length of the CDR3 is 11 residues. CDR3 in amino acids: CASSDRLKRYV. The CDR3, as DNA: TGTGCCAGCAGCGACCGACTAAAACGGTACGTC.

The CDR3 protein is CASSLGTSGRITGELFF. The CDR3 DNA is TGCGCCAGCAGCCTCGGGACTAGCGGGAGAATCACCGGGGAGCTGTTTTTT. This chain uses TRBV5-1 with TRBJ2-2; 14 nucleotides line up with TRBD2. The V gene end was trimmed by 4 bases and the J gene end by 4 bases; junction bases not matched to a gene: 6. The CDR3 sequence is 17 residues long. Germline loops: CDR1 SGHRS, CDR2 YFSETQ.

The chain uses TRBV6-2 or TRBV6-3 and TRBJ2-1, with D perhaps matching TRBD1 (5 bases). CDR1 MNHEY and CDR2 SVGEGT come from the germline V gene. The CDR3 totals 15 residues. The germline V and J ends were trimmed by 5 bases and 0 bases, with 11 bases remaining between them. CDR3 sequence: CASSRRQSSYNEQFF. The CDR3 DNA reads TGTGCCAGCAGTCGACGACAGAGCTCCTACAATGAGCAGTTCTTC.

The chain is built from TRBV28 and TRBJ2-5, with D possibly being TRBD1 (5 bases). Germline V lookup: CDR1 MDHEN, CDR2 SYDVKM. Trimming cost V 3 bases and J 4 bases, with 9 bases left between them. The CDR3 consists of 13 residues. CDR3 in DNA: TGTGCCAGCAGTTTCCCAGGGTTAGAGACCCAGTACTTC. It yields the protein CASSFPGLETQYF.

This sequence joins TRBV7-9 and TRBJ2-3, with 11 bases identical to TRBD2. Germline V gives CDR1 SEHNR, CDR2 FQNEAQ (reference sequence). V trimming: 1 base; J trimming: 0 bases; junction bases outside the gene matches: 6. This CDR3 has 18 residues. The CDR3 spells CASSLGLAGPPSTDTQYF. The DNA of the CDR3 is TGTGCCAGCAGCTTAGGACTAGCGGGGCCTCCTAGCACAGATACGCAGTATTTT.

The rearrangement uses TRBV5-8 and TRBJ2-2; tentative D call: TRBD2 (6 bases). V lost 3 bases to trimming and J lost 0 bases, with 15 bases between them. The CDR3 runs to 17 residues. Germline-derived CDR1 and CDR2 are SGHTS and YDEGEE. CDR3 protein: CASSWRGVAANTGELFF. The CDR3 nucleotides are TGTGCCAGCAGCTGGAGGGGAGTCGCCGCGAACACCGGGGAGCTGTTTTTT. Filled out from reference TRBV5-8 and TRBJ2-2, the complete variable domain reads EAGVTQSPTHLIKTRGQQATLRCSPISGHTSVYWYQQALGLGLQFLLWYDEGEERNRGNFPPRFSGRQFPNYSSELNVNALELEDSALYLCASSWRGVAANTGELFFGEGSRLTVL.

This rearrangement joins TRBV6-2 or TRBV6-3 to TRBJ2-7; 7 nucleotides agree with TRBD2. The germline CDR1 and CDR2 sequences are MNHEY and SVGEGT. V trimming: 5 bases; J trimming: 4 bases; junction bases outside the gene matches: 5. There are 13 residues in the CDR3. The CDR3 nucleotides are TGTGCCAGCAGTATGACTAGCTGGTACGAGCAGTACGTC. Translation: CASSMTSWYEQYV.

The genes are TRBV19 and TRBJ1-6; TRBD1 aligns across 8 bases. The V and J ends lost 5 bases and 0 bases, in that order; junction bases with no gene match: 6. The CDR3 length is 17 residues. Germline V gene data show CDR1 as LNHDA and CDR2 as SQIVND (reference sequence). The CDR3 region has the DNA TGTGCCAGTAGTCCACGGACAGGGAGCTCCTATAATTCACCCCTCCACTTT. Protein sequence: CASSPRTGSSYNSPLHF.

The chain uses TRBV5-5 and TRBJ2-7; D is unresolved. CDR3 length: 13 amino acids. Germline CDR1 reads SGHKS; CDR2 reads YYEKEE (reference sequence). Deletions cut 2 bases from V and 1 base from J, with 7 bases between. The DNA of the CDR3 is TGTGCCAGCAGCTTCTCCTATTCCTACGAGCAGTACGTC. Translation gives CASSFSYSYEQYV.

This clone was seen only a few times. The chain recombines TRBV6-2 or TRBV6-3 with TRBJ1-5; TRBD1 matches at 7 bases. CDR1 MNHEY and CDR2 SVGEGT come from the germline V gene. Germline trimming cut 6 bases from V and 6 bases from J; bases unmatched to any gene: 14. CDR3 length: 16 amino acids. In nucleotides, the CDR3 is TGTGCCAGCAGCCCTACAGGGGCCAATTCCGGTCAGCCCCAGCATTTT. This codes for CASSPTGANSGQPQHF.

The chain has TRBV19 and TRBJ1-3, with TRBD1 matching over 7 bases. V lost 7 bases, J lost 0 bases, and 9 bases stayed unmatched. This CDR3 has 16 residues. Germline values: CDR1 LNHDA, CDR2 SQIVND (reference sequence). The chain's CDR3 is CASTIGQVHSGNTIYF. CDR3 DNA sequence: TGTGCCAGTACTATCGGACAGGTTCACTCTGGAAACACCATATATTTT.

V is TRBV9 and J is TRBJ2-2, with 9 bases fitting TRBD2. V dropped 0 bases and J dropped 3; count of bases not matched to a gene: 6. The CDR3 is 17 residues long. Germline V gives CDR1 SGDLS, CDR2 YYNGEE. CDR3 nucleotide sequence: TGTGCCAGCAGCGTAGATTTGCGGGAGGGTGACACCGGGGAGCTGTTTTTT. Residues: CASSVDLREGDTGELFF. The full variable domain, with the rest looked up from reference TRBV9 and TRBJ2-2, is DSGVTQTPKHLITATGQRVTLRCSPRSGDLSVYWYQQSLDQGLQFLIQYYNGEERAKGNILERFSAQQFPDLHSELNLSSLELGDSALYFCASSVDLREGDTGELFFGEGSRLTVL.

The chain recombines TRBV7-2 with TRBJ2-7; maybe TRBD1 (6 bases). CDR3 length equals 15 residues. Between the trimmed V and J ends, which lost 2 bases and 0 bases, there was a span of 11 bases. The germline CDR1 and CDR2 sequences are SGHTA and FQGNSA. CDR3 sequence (DNA): TGTGCCAGCAGCTTAAGGGGGATGAGCTCCTACGAGCAGTACGTC. Translation: CASSLRGMSSYEQYV.

This chain connects TRBV27 to TRBJ1-2; the D is unclear. CDR1 and CDR2 (germline): MNHEY, SMNVEV (reference sequence). The CDR3 has 13 amino acids. Trimming shortened V by 6 bases and J by 1 base, and 9 bases separated the two germline ends. The CDR3 nucleotides are TGTGCCAGCAGAACAGCTAATAACTATGGCTACACCTTC. Its protein is CASRTANNYGYTF.

V gene TRBV5-1 combines with J gene TRBJ1-2; D is perhaps TRBD1 (5 bases). Germline V lookup: CDR1 SGHRS, CDR2 YFSETQ. This CDR3 has 17 residues. The germline V and J ends were trimmed by 1 base and 8 bases, with 24 bases remaining between them. CDR3 in DNA: TGCGCCAGCAGCTTGTTGGTAACAGGTGCCAGCATGAGCGGCTACACCTTC. Protein: CASSLLVTGASMSGYTF.

This clone was detected only once. The chain combines TRBV18 with TRBJ1-4; TRBD1 aligns across 7 bases. This CDR3 is built from 15 residues. V shed 5 bases and J 0 bases; nucleotides not matched to a gene: 3. Germline loops: CDR1 KGHSH, CDR2 LQKENI. CDR3 sequence reads: CASSRDRATNEKLFF. The CDR3 DNA follows: TGTGCCAGCTCAAGGGACAGAGCAACTAATGAAAAACTGTTTTTT.

CDR3: CASSPQPFRYGYTF. The CDR3 bases are TGTGCCAGCTCACCACAACCCTTTCGGTATGGCTACACCTTC. V is TRBV18 and J is TRBJ1-2; no firm D call. V was cut by 1 base and J by 5 bases, with 11 bases left in between. The CDR3 has 14 residues. CDR1 and CDR2 (germline): KGHSH, LQKENI.

This sequence joins TRBV28 and TRBJ1-3; the match to TRBD1 covers 7 bases. Looked up from germline, CDR1 is MDHEN and CDR2 is SYDVKM. Trimming removed 5 bases from V and 0 bases from J; junction bases left unmatched: 4. The CDR3 is 15 amino acids. CDR3 protein: CASSPPGGSGNTIYF. DNA of the CDR3: TGTGCCAGCAGTCCTCCAGGGGGCTCTGGAAACACCATATATTTT.

This sequence joins TRBV7-2 and TRBJ2-5; D is uncertain. Per germline, CDR1 SGHTA and CDR2 FQGNSA. There are 13 residues in the CDR3. Trimming left V 1 base short and J 2 bases short, with 5 bases between. The CDR3 spells CASSLGRQETQYF. DNA of the CDR3: TGTGCCAGCAGCTTAGGTCGTCAAGAGACCCAGTACTTC. Full variable domain (rest looked up from reference TRBV7-2 and TRBJ2-5): GAGVSQSPSNKVTEKGKDVELRCDPISGHTALYWYRQSLGQGLEFLIYFQGNSAPDKSGLPSDRFSAERTGGSVSTLTIQRTQQEDSAVYLCASSLGRQETQYFGPGTRLLVL.

The V call is TRBV4-3, the J call TRBJ2-1, with TRBD1 as a possible D gene (7 bases). Per the germline V gene, CDR1 is LGHNA and CDR2 is YSLEER. The CDR3 consists of 18 residues. The V end was cut by 0 bases, the J end by 4 bases, with 19 bases between. The CDR3 nucleotides read TGCGCCAGCAGCCAAGATCAGGTCGGCGGGGACAGATACAATGAGCAGTTCTTC. Translating gives CASSQDQVGGDRYNEQFF.

The CDR3 is CASSRSGGTYQPQHF. The CDR3 nucleotides read TGTGCCAGCTCACGTTCAGGGGGGACTTATCAGCCCCAGCATTTT. The chain recombines TRBV18 with TRBJ1-5, with TRBD1 matching 7 bases. Germline CDR1 KGHSH, CDR2 LQKENI. There are 15 residues in the CDR3. The ends lost 4 bases at V and 5 bases at J; junction bases unmatched: 8.